The rows below give T cell receptor beta chains drawn from one sample of a study of technical replicates of blood from a few donors. Assay: immunoSEQ multiplex PCR; the TCRdb copy retains only in-frame clones and omits some. The profile shows about 53,000 clones, more than 70% of them singletons. The sequencing input was PBMCs. The origin of the receptors is a human donor in good health. Some clones in this sample may be carry-over from other donors' samples. Both conserved end residues are part of each CDR3. Fields, in order: D gene, J gene, V gene, clone size, CDR3 DNA, CDR3 protein. A D gene is named only where the DNA matches it firmly. The size field is filled for only some rows; it gives once, few, many or a size class.

D: NA; J: TRBJ1-3; V: TRBV7-2; size: NA; DNA: TGTGCCAGCAGCGAACTCTGGAACACCATATATTTT; CDR3: CASSELWNTIYF
D: TRBD1; J: TRBJ1-4; V: TRBV11-2; size: NA; DNA: TGTGCCAGCAGCCTAGACAGGGGTAATGAAAAACTGTTTTTT; CDR3: CASSLDRGNEKLFF
D: NA; J: TRBJ1-1; V: TRBV5-3; size: NA; DNA: TGTGCCAGAAGCTTAGATGCGGGTGAAGCTTTCTTT; CDR3: CARSLDAGEAFF
D: TRBD1; J: TRBJ1-2; V: TRBV2; size: NA; DNA: TGTGCCAGCAGTGAACGGTTTGGACAGGGGGACTATGGCTACACCTTC; CDR3: CASSERFGQGDYGYTF
D: NA; J: TRBJ2-3; V: TRBV7-9; size: once; DNA: TGTGCCAGCAGCTTCCCAGCGGGCCGTCCCACAGATACGCAGTATTTT; CDR3: CASSFPAGRPTDTQYF
D: TRBD1; J: TRBJ1-6; V: TRBV4-1; size: NA; DNA: TGCGCCAGCAGCCAGGACAGGGGGCCCAATTCACCCCTCCACTTT; CDR3: CASSQDRGPNSPLHF
D: TRBD2; J: TRBJ2-7; V: TRBV7-3; size: NA; DNA: TGTGCCAGCAGCGCGGGAGTGGGACTCTACGAGCAGTACTTC; CDR3: CASSAGVGLYEQYF
D: TRBD1; J: TRBJ1-1; V: TRBV12-5; size: once; DNA: TGTGCTAGTGGTCGCCCGACAGGGGGCTTGGCTGAAGCTTTCTTT; CDR3: CASGRPTGGLAEAFF
D: NA; J: TRBJ2-3; V: TRBV6-5; size: NA; DNA: TGTGCCAGCAGTTACGAGGTGTCGGGAGTAGGAGATACGCAGTATTTT; CDR3: CASSYEVSGVGDTQYF
D: NA; J: TRBJ2-2; V: TRBV7-8; size: NA; DNA: TGTGCCAGCAGCTCGCAAGGGGAAGGCGGGGAGCTGTTTTTT; CDR3: CASSSQGEGGELFF
D: NA; J: TRBJ1-2; V: TRBV18; size: NA; DNA: TGTGCCAGCTCACCGACCCGGGACTGGGAAAACTATGGCTACACCTTC; CDR3: CASSPTRDWENYGYTF
D: TRBD1; J: TRBJ2-2; V: TRBV6-4; size: NA; DNA: TGTGCCAGCAGTGATGGGGGACAGGGACAAACCGGGGAGCTGTTTTTT; CDR3: CASSDGGQGQTGELFF
D: TRBD2; J: TRBJ2-7; V: TRBV7-2; size: NA; DNA: TGTGCCAGCAGCGAGGGACTAGTTACCGACGAGCAGTACTTC; CDR3: CASSEGLVTDEQYF
D: TRBD2; J: TRBJ2-7; V: TRBV7-2; size: NA; DNA: TGTGCCAGCAGCTTAGCCCCGGCCCTAGCGGGGGTTGAGCAGTACTTC; CDR3: CASSLAPALAGVEQYF
D: NA; J: TRBJ2-5; V: TRBV18; size: few; DNA: TGTGCCAGCTCGCCCGGGACATTAGAGACCCAGTACTTC; CDR3: CASSPGTLETQYF
D: TRBD2; J: TRBJ2-1; V: TRBV29-1; size: NA; DNA: TGCAGCACCGAGCGGGGAGGTGAGCAGTTCTTC; CDR3: CSTERGGEQFF
D: TRBD1; J: TRBJ2-2; V: TRBV5-1; size: NA; DNA: TGCGCCAGCAGGACAGGGGGCACAGGCACCGGGGAGCTGTTTTTT; CDR3: CASRTGGTGTGELFF
D: NA; J: TRBJ1-1; V: TRBV29-1; size: NA; DNA: TGCAGCGTTATGACAGGGAACACTGAAGCTTTCTTT; CDR3: CSVMTGNTEAFF
D: TRBD2; J: TRBJ2-5; V: TRBV6-1; size: few; DNA: TGTGCCAGCAGTGACCTAGCGGGGGGGCAGGAGACCCAGTACTTC; CDR3: CASSDLAGGQETQYF
D: NA; J: TRBJ2-7; V: TRBV18; size: NA; DNA: TGTGCCAGCTCACCCGACAGGAGCTCCTACGAGCAGTACTTC; CDR3: CASSPDRSSYEQYF
D: NA; J: TRBJ1-5; V: TRBV6-1; size: few; DNA: TGTGCCAGCAGTGCCCTGACGGGGGTGTATAGCAATCAGCCCCAGCATTTT; CDR3: CASSALTGVYSNQPQHF